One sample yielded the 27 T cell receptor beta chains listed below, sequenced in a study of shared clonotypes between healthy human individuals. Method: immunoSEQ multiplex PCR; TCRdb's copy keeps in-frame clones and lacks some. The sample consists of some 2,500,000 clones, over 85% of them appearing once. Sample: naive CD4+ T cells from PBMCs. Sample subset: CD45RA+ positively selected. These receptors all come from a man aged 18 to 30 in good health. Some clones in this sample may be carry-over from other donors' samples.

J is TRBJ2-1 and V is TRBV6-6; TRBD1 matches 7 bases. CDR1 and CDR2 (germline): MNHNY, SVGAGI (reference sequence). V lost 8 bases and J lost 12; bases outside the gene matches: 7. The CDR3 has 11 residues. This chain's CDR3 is CASAGGRGQFF. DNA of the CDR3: TGTGCCAGCGCAGGGGGACGGGGGCAGTTCTTC.

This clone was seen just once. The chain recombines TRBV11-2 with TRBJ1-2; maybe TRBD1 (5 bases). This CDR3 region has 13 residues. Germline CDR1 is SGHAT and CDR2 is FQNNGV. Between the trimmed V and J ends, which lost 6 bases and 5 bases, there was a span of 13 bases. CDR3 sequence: CASRMSAGYGYTF. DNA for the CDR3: TGTGCCAGCAGGATGTCGGCAGGGTATGGCTACACCTTC.

This CDR3 is CATSLPLSSYEQYF. The CDR3 nucleotides are TGTGCCACCAGCCTTCCCCTAAGCTCCTACGAGCAGTACTTC. The rearrangement joins TRBV15 to TRBJ2-7; no clear D. Per the germline V gene, CDR1 is LNHNV and CDR2 is YYDKDF (reference sequence). Trimming cost V 5 bases and J 0 bases, with 11 bases left between them. The CDR3 contains 14 residues.

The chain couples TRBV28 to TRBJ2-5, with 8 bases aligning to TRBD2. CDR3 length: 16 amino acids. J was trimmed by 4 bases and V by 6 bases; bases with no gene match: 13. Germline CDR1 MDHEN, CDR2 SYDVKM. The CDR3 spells CASRSMDSGRVETQYF. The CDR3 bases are TGTGCCAGCAGATCAATGGATTCCGGGAGGGTAGAGACCCAGTACTTC.

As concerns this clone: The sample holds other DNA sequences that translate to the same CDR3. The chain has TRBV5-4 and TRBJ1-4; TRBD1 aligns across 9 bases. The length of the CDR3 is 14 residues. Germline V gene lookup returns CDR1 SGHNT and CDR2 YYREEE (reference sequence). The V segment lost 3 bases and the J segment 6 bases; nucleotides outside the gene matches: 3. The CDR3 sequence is CASSSTGGDEKLFF. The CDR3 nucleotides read TGTGCCAGCAGCTCCACAGGGGGCGATGAAAAACTGTTTTTT.

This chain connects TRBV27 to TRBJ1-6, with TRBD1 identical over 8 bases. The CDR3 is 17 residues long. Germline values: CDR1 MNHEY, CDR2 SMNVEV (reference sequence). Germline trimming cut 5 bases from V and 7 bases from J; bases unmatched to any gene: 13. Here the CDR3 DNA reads TGTGCCAGCAGTCGAAAATCCACCAGGGGGCTGAATTCACCCCTCCACTTT. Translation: CASSRKSTRGLNSPLHF.

The CDR3: CASSQRLAETNEQFF. The CDR3 DNA sequence: TGCGCCAGCAGCCAAAGACTAGCGGAGACCAATGAGCAGTTCTTC. The chain couples TRBV5-1 to TRBJ2-1, with 9 positions matching TRBD2. This CDR3 spans 15 amino acids. Trimming removed 4 bases from V and 6 bases from J; junction bases left unmatched: 8. Germline values: CDR1 SGHRS, CDR2 YFSETQ.

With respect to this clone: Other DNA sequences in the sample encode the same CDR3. Here the CDR3 reads CASSSDRGAYNEQFF. The CDR3 DNA reads as TGTGCCAGCAGTTCGGACAGGGGGGCTTACAATGAGCAGTTCTTC. V usage is TRBV7-2 and J usage is TRBJ2-1; 10 nucleotides align to TRBD1. Germline V gives CDR1 SGHTA, CDR2 FQGNSA. J lost 4 bases, V lost 6 bases, and 6 bases had no gene match. This CDR3 region has 15 residues.

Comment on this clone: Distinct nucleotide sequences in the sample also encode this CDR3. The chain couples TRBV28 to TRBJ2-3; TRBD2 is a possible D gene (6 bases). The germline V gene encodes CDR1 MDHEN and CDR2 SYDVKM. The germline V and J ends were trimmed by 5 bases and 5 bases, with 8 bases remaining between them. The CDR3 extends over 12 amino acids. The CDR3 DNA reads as TGTGCCAGCAGTCTGGGGGGAGATACGCAGTATTTT. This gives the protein CASSLGGDTQYF.

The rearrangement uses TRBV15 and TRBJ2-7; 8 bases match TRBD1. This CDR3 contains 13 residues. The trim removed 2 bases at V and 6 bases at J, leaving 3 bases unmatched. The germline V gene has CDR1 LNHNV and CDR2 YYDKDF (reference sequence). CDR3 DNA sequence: TGTGCCACCAGCAGACCCACAGGGGGCGAGCAGTACTTC. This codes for CATSRPTGGEQYF.

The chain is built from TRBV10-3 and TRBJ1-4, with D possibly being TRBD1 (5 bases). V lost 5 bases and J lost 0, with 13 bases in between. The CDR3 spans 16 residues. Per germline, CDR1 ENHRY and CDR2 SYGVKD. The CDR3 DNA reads TGTGCCATCAGTACAGGCGACCCAACAACTAATGAAAAACTGTTTTTT. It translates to CAISTGDPTTNEKLFF.

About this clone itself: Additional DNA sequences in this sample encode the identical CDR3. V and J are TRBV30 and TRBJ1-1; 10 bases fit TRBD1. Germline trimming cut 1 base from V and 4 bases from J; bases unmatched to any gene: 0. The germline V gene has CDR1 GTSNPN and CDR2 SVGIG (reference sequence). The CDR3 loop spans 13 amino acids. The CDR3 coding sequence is TGTGCCTGGAGTGGGGACAGGGGCACTGAAGCTTTCTTT. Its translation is CAWSGDRGTEAFF.

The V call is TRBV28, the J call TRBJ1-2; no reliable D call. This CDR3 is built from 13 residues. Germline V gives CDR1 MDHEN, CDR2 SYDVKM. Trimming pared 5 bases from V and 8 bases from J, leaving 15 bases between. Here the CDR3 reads CASSVRHQQGYTF. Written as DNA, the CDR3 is TGTGCCAGCAGTGTACGACACCAACAAGGCTACACCTTC.

CDR3 residues: CASSSNMGGNEQFF. In nucleotides, the CDR3 is TGTGCCAGCAGCTCCAATATGGGGGGCAATGAGCAGTTCTTC. J is TRBJ2-1 and V is TRBV7-9; maybe TRBD2 (6 bases). With 4 bases removed from V and 6 bases from J, the gap between germline ends came to 13 bases. This CDR3 contains 14 residues. Germline lookup yields CDR1 SEHNR and CDR2 FQNEAQ (reference sequence).

The DNA for the CDR3 is TGTGCCAGCAGCCAACACAGGGGTGGAAACACCATATATTTT. It encodes CASSQHRGGNTIYF. This sequence joins TRBV4-2 and TRBJ1-3, with 7 bases lining up with TRBD1. Unmatched junction bases numbered 1, after V lost 2 bases and J lost 3 bases. This CDR3 spans 14 amino acids. CDR1 LGHNA and CDR2 YNFKEQ come from the germline V gene.

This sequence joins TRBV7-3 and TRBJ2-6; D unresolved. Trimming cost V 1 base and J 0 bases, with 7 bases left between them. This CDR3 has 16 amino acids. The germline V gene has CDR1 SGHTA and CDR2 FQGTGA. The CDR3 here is CASSLKRDSGANVLTF. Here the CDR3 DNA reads TGTGCCAGCAGCTTAAAGAGAGACTCTGGGGCCAACGTCCTGACTTTC.

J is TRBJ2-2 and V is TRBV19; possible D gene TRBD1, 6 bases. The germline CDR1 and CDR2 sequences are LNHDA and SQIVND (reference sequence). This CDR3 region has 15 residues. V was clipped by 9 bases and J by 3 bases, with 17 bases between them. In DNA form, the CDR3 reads TGTGCCAGCACCACAGGGTCGGGCGACACCGGGGAGCTGTTTTTT. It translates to CASTTGSGDTGELFF.

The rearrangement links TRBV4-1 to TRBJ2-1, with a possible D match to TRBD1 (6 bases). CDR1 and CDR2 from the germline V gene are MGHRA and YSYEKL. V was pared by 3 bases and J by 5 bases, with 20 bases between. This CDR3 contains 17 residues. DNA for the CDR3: TGCGCCAGCAGCCAGTTTCCAGGGGCTTTAGGGAACAATGAGCAGTTCTTC. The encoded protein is CASSQFPGALGNNEQFF.

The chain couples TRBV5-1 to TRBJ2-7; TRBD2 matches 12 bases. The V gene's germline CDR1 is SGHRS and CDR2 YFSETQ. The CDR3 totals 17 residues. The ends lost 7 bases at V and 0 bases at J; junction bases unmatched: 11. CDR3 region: CASSRTSGTISSYEQYF. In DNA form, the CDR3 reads TGCGCCAGCTCCCGGACTAGCGGGACTATTAGCTCCTACGAGCAGTACTTC.

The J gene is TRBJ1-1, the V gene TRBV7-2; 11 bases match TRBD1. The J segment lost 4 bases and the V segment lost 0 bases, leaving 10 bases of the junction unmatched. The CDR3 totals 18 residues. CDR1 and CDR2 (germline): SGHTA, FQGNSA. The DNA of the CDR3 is TGTGCCAGCAGCTTAGCAGGTGGAGGAGGGACAGGGGGCACTGAAGCTTTCTTT. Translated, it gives CASSLAGGGGTGGTEAFF.

The CDR3 DNA follows: TGTGCCAGCAGCTTGGGACTAGCGGGAGAGGACGAGCAGTACTTC. This translates into CASSLGLAGEDEQYF. The V call is TRBV5-4, the J call TRBJ2-7, with 12 bases aligning to TRBD2. V was clipped by 0 bases and J by 5 bases; unmatched bases: 3. The germline gives CDR1 SGHNT, CDR2 YYREEE (reference sequence). The CDR3 runs 15 residues.

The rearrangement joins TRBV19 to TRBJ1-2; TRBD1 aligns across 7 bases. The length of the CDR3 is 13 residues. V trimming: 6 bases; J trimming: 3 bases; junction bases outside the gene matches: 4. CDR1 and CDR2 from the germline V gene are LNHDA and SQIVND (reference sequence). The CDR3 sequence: CASSGTVDYGYTF. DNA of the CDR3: TGTGCCAGTAGCGGGACAGTGGACTATGGCTACACCTTC.

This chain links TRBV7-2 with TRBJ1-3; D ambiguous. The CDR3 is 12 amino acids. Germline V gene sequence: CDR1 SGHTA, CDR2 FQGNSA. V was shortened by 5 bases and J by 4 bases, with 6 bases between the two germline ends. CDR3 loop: CASSVQGNTIYF. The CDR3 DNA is TGTGCCAGCAGCGTACAAGGAAACACCATATATTTT.

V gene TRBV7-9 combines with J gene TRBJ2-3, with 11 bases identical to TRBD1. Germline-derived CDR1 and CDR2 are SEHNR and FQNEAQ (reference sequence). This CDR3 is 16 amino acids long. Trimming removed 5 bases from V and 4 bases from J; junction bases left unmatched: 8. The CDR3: CASSPKGQGGPDTQYF. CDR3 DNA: TGTGCCAGCAGCCCGAAGGGACAGGGGGGTCCAGATACGCAGTATTTT.

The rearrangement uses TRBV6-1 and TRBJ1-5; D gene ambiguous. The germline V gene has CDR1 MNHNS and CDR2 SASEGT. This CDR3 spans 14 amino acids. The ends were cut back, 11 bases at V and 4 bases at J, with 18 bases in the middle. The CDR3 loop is CAACTPGLNQPQHF. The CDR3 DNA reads TGTGCCGCTTGCACTCCGGGCCTTAATCAGCCCCAGCATTTT.

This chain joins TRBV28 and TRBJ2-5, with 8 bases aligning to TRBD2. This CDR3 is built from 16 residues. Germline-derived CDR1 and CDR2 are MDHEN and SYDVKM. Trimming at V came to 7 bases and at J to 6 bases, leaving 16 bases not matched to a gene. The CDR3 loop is CASKRGIAGLEKTQYF. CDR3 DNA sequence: TGTGCCAGCAAACGTGGGATAGCGGGACTAGAAAAGACCCAGTACTTC.

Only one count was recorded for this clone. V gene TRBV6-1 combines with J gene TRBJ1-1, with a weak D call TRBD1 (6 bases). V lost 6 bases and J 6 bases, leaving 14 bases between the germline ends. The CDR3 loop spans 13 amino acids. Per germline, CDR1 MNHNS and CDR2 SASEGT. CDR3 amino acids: CASSRGGLAEAFF. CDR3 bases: TGTGCCAGCAGCAGGGGAGGCCTCGCTGAAGCTTTCTTT.